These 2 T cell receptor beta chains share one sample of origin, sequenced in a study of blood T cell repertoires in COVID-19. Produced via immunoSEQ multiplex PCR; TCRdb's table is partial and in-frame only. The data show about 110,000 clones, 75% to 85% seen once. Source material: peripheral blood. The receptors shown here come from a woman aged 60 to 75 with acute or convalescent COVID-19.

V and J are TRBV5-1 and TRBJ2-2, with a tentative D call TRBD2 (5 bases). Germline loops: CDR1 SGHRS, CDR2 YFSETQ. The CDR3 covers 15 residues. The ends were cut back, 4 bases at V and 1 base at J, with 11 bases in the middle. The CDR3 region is CASSRPAGNTGELFF. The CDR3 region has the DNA TGCGCCAGCAGCCGGCCCGCGGGGAACACCGGGGAGCTGTTTTTT. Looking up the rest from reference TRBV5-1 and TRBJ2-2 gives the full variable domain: KAGVTQTPRYLIKTRGQQVTLSCSPISGHRSVSWYQQTPGQGLQFLFEYFSETQRNKGNFPGRFSGRQFSNSRSEMNVSTLELGDSALYLCASSRPAGNTGELFFGEGSRLTVL.

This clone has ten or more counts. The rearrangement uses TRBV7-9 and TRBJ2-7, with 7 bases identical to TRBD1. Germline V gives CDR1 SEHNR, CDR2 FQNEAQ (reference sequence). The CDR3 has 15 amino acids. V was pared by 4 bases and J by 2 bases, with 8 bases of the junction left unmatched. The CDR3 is CASSSPEQGAYEQYF. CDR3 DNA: TGTGCCAGCAGCTCTCCCGAGCAGGGGGCCTACGAGCAGTACTTC. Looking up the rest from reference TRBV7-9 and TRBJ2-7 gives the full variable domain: DTGVSQNPRHKITKRGQNVTFRCDPISEHNRLYWYRQTLGQGPEFLTYFQNEAQLEKSRLLSDRFSAERPKGSFSTLEIQRTEQGDSAMYLCASSSPEQGAYEQYFGPGTRLTVT.